Sequencing of this TCR beta chain was carried out in a study of T cell repertoires in cytomegalovirus infection. Note on this clonotype: Its matching antigen is unknown.

TCRdb used MiXCR to reprocess the reads, holding one entry per CDR3 protein. The table records roughly 700,000 distinct CDR3 sequences, around 30% of them present only once. Per germline, CDR1 MNHNY and CDR2 SVGAGI (reference sequence). The CDR3 is 14 residues long. Losses at the gene ends were 6 bases for V and 4 bases for J; bases not matched to a gene: 8. Study observations and caveats: Of the TCR beta families, the public ones yielded a cumulative frequency that identified carriers of CMV plus the relevant HLA.

This TCR came from a human donor in good health (CMV status not recorded). Some clones in this sample may be carry-over from other donors' samples. The V call is TRBV6-6, the J call TRBJ1-1, with 7 bases matching TRBD1. Sample: cultured PBMCs, taken from culture after CMV antigen stimulation. CDR3 coding DNA: TGTGCCAGCAGATCACAGGGGTTGTTCACTGAAGCTTTCTTT. This encodes CASRSQGLFTEAFF.